The next 29 T cell receptor beta chains were all read from a single sample in a study of T cell changes during pregnancy in multiple sclerosis. The assay was immunoSEQ multiplex PCR, and TCRdb's table has in-frame clones only and misses some. The sample holds roughly 29,000 clones; over 75% are singletons and the top ten take approximately 6.6%. Sequencing used CD8+ T cells from peripheral blood mononuclear cells, obtained after pregnancy. The receptors come from a female donor with multiple sclerosis, enrolled in a pregnancy study.

The chain uses TRBV28 and TRBJ1-5; D possibly corresponds to TRBD1 (6 bases). The V gene's germline CDR1 is MDHEN and CDR2 SYDVKM. This CDR3 is 14 amino acids long. V dropped 4 bases and J dropped 4 bases, with 11 bases sitting between them. Written as DNA, the CDR3 is TGTGCCAGCAGTTATACCACAGGGAATCAGCCCCAGCATTTT. Its translation: CASSYTTGNQPQHF.

This clone was seen a single time. The chain employs TRBV6-1 and TRBJ1-1; the match to TRBD1 covers 10 bases. The junction had 3 bases not matched to a gene; V was cut back by 4 bases and J by 4 bases. The CDR3 has 14 residues. Germline CDR1 and CDR2: MNHNS and SASEGT. The CDR3 region has the DNA TGTGCCAGCAGTGTCGGACAGGGGGGCACTGAAGCTTTCTTT. It codes for CASSVGQGGTEAFF.

This sequence joins TRBV19 and TRBJ2-5; 9 positions agree with TRBD2. The J call may be in error: the DNA end matches TRBJ2-7 better. CDR1 is LNHDA, CDR2 SQIVND, per germline (reference sequence). The CDR3 extends over 14 amino acids. CDR3 DNA: TGTGCCAGTAGCCCGGGACTAGCTTCCTACGAGCAGTACTTC. Translating it yields CASSPGLASYEQYF.

The chain has TRBV27 and TRBJ2-7; D perhaps matches TRBD2 (6 bases). Germline V lookup: CDR1 MNHEY, CDR2 SMNVEV (reference sequence). The CDR3 covers 14 residues. Trimming stripped 2 bases from V and 5 bases from J, with 13 bases between. CDR3 residues: CASSLGTHPDEQYF. The CDR3 coding sequence is TGTGCCAGCAGTTTAGGGACTCACCCCGACGAGCAGTACTTC.

This rearrangement joins TRBV19 to TRBJ2-7; D is perhaps TRBD1 (5 bases). CDR1 LNHDA and CDR2 SQIVND come from the germline V gene (reference sequence). The CDR3 contains 13 residues. V was pared by 7 bases and J by 3 bases, with 13 bases between. The DNA of the CDR3 is TGTGCCAGTAAACCAACAGGCATCTACGAGCAGTACTTC. It encodes CASKPTGIYEQYF.

The chain combines TRBV28 with TRBJ2-3; perhaps TRBD2 as D (5 bases). Trimming cost V 4 bases and J 3 bases, with 14 bases left between them. The CDR3 totals 15 residues. Germline V CDR1 and CDR2: MDHEN, SYDVKM. This CDR3 is CASSSARWETDTQYF. The CDR3 region has the DNA TGTGCCAGCAGTTCCGCTCGGTGGGAGACAGATACGCAGTATTTT.

V usage is TRBV4-3 and J usage is TRBJ1-4, with TRBD1 matching 9 bases. Germline CDR1 is LGHNA and CDR2 is YSLEER. This CDR3 has 16 amino acids. The junction had 4 bases not matched to a gene; V was cut back by 5 bases and J by 0 bases. This CDR3 is CASSKGQGATNEKLFF. DNA of the CDR3: TGCGCCAGCAGCAAGGGACAGGGCGCAACTAATGAAAAACTGTTTTTT.

The chain recombines TRBV7-6 with TRBJ2-3; 9 bases are a match to TRBD1. V gave up 5 bases and J gave up 4 bases; unmatched junction bases: 10. There are 16 residues in the CDR3. In germline, CDR1 is SGHVS, CDR2 FNYEAQ. The CDR3 region has the DNA TGTGCCAGCAGCCCACCGGGACAGGGAATCGCAGATACGCAGTATTTT. The encoded protein is CASSPPGQGIADTQYF.

V and J are TRBV13 and TRBJ2-3; D may be TRBD2 (6 bases). The CDR3 has 16 amino acids. Trimming left V 5 bases short and J 4 bases short, with 19 bases between. Germline CDR1 PRHDT, CDR2 FYEKMQ (reference sequence). CDR3 protein: CASSPKGSAGPDTQYF. The CDR3 nucleotides read TGTGCCAGCAGCCCAAAAGGGTCGGCGGGACCAGATACGCAGTATTTT.

The CDR3, as DNA: TGTGCCAGCAGCTTACAAGGGGACTATGAGCAGTTCTTC. Encoded protein: CASSLQGDYEQFF. The chain combines TRBV7-9 with TRBJ2-1; D possibly corresponds to TRBD2 (6 bases). With 2 bases removed from V and 8 bases from J, the gap between germline ends came to 10 bases. The CDR3 covers 13 residues. The germline gives CDR1 SEHNR, CDR2 FQNEAQ (reference sequence).

V gene TRBV15 combines with J gene TRBJ2-1; possibly TRBD2 for D (6 bases). The CDR3 length is 15 residues. V was shortened by 4 bases and J by 3 bases, with 13 bases between the two germline ends. In germline, CDR1 is LNHNV, CDR2 YYDKDF (reference sequence). In DNA, the CDR3 is TGTGCCACCAGCATCACCGGGAGCATCTACAATGAGCAGTTCTTC. It specifies CATSITGSIYNEQFF.

This rearrangement joins TRBV13 to TRBJ2-7; 9 bases agree with TRBD1. J was trimmed by 5 bases and V by 4 bases; bases with no gene match: 18. The CDR3 extends over 18 amino acids. Germline assignment: CDR1 PRHDT and CDR2 FYEKMQ (reference sequence). The CDR3: CASSSNYRQGEFRDEQYF. CDR3 sequence (DNA): TGTGCCAGCAGCTCGAACTACCGACAGGGGGAGTTTCGCGACGAGCAGTACTTC. Using reference TRBV13 and TRBJ2-7 for the parts outside the CDR3, the full variable domain is AAGVIQSPRHLIKEKRETATLKCYPIPRHDTVYWYQQGPGQDPQFLISFYEKMQSDKGSIPDRFSAQQFSDYHSELNMSSLELGDSALYFCASSSNYRQGEFRDEQYFGPGTRLTVT.

J is TRBJ2-1 and V is TRBV7-3, with TRBD2 identical over 11 bases. Trimming removed 4 bases from V and 5 bases from J; junction bases left unmatched: 4. Germline lookup yields CDR1 SGHTA and CDR2 FQGTGA. The CDR3 totals 15 residues. The CDR3 nucleotides read TGTGCCAGCAGCTCATTAGCGGGAGGGGACAATGAGCAGTTCTTC. Translating it yields CASSSLAGGDNEQFF.

V gene TRBV5-4 combines with J gene TRBJ2-3, with 7 bases that match TRBD2. Germline V gene sequence: CDR1 SGHNT, CDR2 YYREEE (reference sequence). With V trimmed by 4 bases and J by 2 bases, 7 bases remained unmatched. The CDR3 sequence is 15 residues long. Written as DNA, the CDR3 is TGTGCCAGCAGCCCTCTAGCGGACAACACAGATACGCAGTATTTT. Residues: CASSPLADNTDTQYF. The full variable domain, with the rest looked up from reference TRBV5-4 and TRBJ2-3, is ETGVTQSPTHLIKTRGQQVTLRCSSQSGHNTVSWYQQALGQGPQFIFQYYREEENGRGNFPPRFSGLQFPNYSSELNVNALELDDSALYLCASSPLADNTDTQYFGPGTRLTVL.

In its sample, this clone was seen once. The V and J genes are TRBV7-8 and TRBJ1-5, with a possible D match to TRBD1 (5 bases). Per the germline V gene, CDR1 is SGHVS and CDR2 is FQNEAQ. V lost 5 bases, J lost 7 bases, and 18 bases lay in between. This CDR3 region has 15 residues. CDR3 nucleotides: TGTGCCAGCAGCCCCCACTTGCTTCAGGGACAGCCCCAGCATTTT. Residues: CASSPHLLQGQPQHF.

The CDR3 nucleotides read TGTGCCAGCAGCTTGACAAAGGCGGGGGTACTGTGGTACGAGCAGTACTTC. The encoded protein is CASSLTKAGVLWYEQYF. The chain joins TRBV13 to TRBJ2-7, with 7 bases that match TRBD2. The CDR3 is made up of 17 amino acids. CDR1 PRHDT and CDR2 FYEKMQ come from the germline V gene (reference sequence). The junction had 15 bases not matched to a gene; V was cut back by 3 bases and J by 4 bases. Using reference TRBV13 and TRBJ2-7 for the parts outside the CDR3, the full variable domain is AAGVIQSPRHLIKEKRETATLKCYPIPRHDTVYWYQQGPGQDPQFLISFYEKMQSDKGSIPDRFSAQQFSDYHSELNMSSLELGDSALYFCASSLTKAGVLWYEQYFGPGTRLTVT.

This sequence joins TRBV6-5 and TRBJ1-5; possibly TRBD1 for D (6 bases). The V gene's germline CDR1 is MNHEY and CDR2 SVGAGI. The CDR3 runs 15 residues. Trimming removed 0 bases from V and 0 bases from J, with 6 bases in between. CDR3 in amino acids: CASSYSDSSNQPQHF. The CDR3 nucleotides are TGTGCCAGCAGTTACTCGGACAGTAGCAATCAGCCCCAGCATTTT.

The chain has TRBV7-2 and TRBJ2-1; no clear D gene. This CDR3 region has 13 residues. V lost 4 bases to trimming and J lost 8 bases, with 12 bases between them. CDR1 is SGHTA, CDR2 FQGNSA, per germline. The CDR3 spells CASSSDNGDEQFF. The CDR3 DNA reads as TGTGCCAGCAGCTCAGACAACGGCGATGAGCAGTTCTTC.

This chain uses TRBV5-4 with TRBJ1-1, with D maybe TRBD1 (5 bases). The CDR3 contains 15 residues. Germline loops: CDR1 SGHNT, CDR2 YYREEE (reference sequence). With 0 bases removed from V and 3 bases from J, the gap between germline ends came to 12 bases. CDR3 sequence: CASSLAWGGDTEAFF. CDR3 bases: TGTGCCAGCAGCTTGGCCTGGGGGGGAGACACTGAAGCTTTCTTT.

This clone appeared a single time. This sequence joins TRBV27 and TRBJ2-1; possibly TRBD2 for D (6 bases). Trimming left V 6 bases short and J 0 bases short, with 12 bases between. CDR3 length equals 15 residues. Germline V CDR1 and CDR2: MNHEY, SMNVEV (reference sequence). CDR3 amino acids: CASSPTGASYNEQFF. The CDR3 DNA is TGTGCCAGCAGCCCTACGGGAGCCTCCTACAATGAGCAGTTCTTC.

The rearrangement links TRBV5-5 to TRBJ1-3; D remains unclear. CDR1 and CDR2 from the germline V gene are SGHKS and YYEKEE (reference sequence). Trimming left V 3 bases short and J 0 bases short, with 10 bases between. The CDR3 has 15 residues. The CDR3 here is CASSSKTSSGNTIYF. The CDR3 coding sequence is TGTGCCAGCAGCTCCAAGACAAGCTCTGGAAACACCATATATTTT.

This chain joins TRBV29-1 and TRBJ2-5; 9 positions match TRBD1. Looked up from germline, CDR1 is SQVTM and CDR2 is ANQGSEA. The CDR3 spans 14 residues. With V trimmed by 7 bases and J by 4 bases, 10 bases remained unmatched. The CDR3 sequence: CSADGTGIGETQYF. The CDR3 DNA reads as TGCAGCGCTGACGGGACAGGGATTGGAGAGACCCAGTACTTC.

The chain carries TRBV11-2 and TRBJ2-7, with TRBD1 matching over 12 bases. This CDR3 is built from 15 residues. Germline CDR1 and CDR2: SGHAT and FQNNGV. The J segment lost 3 bases and the V segment lost 4 bases, leaving 4 bases of the junction unmatched. CDR3 residues: CASSWGTGGGYEQYF. The DNA for the CDR3 is TGTGCCAGCAGCTGGGGGACAGGGGGCGGCTACGAGCAGTACTTC. Using reference TRBV11-2 and TRBJ2-7 for the parts outside the CDR3, the full variable domain is EAGVAQSPRYKIIEKRQSVAFWCNPISGHATLYWYQQILGQGPKLLIQFQNNGVVDDSQLPKDRFSAERLKGVDSTLKIQPAKLEDSAVYLCASSWGTGGGYEQYFGPGTRLTVT.

The gene calls are TRBV4-3 and TRBJ2-1; 13 positions match TRBD2. CDR3 length equals 19 residues. With V trimmed by 0 bases and J by 3 bases, 8 bases remained unmatched. Looked up from germline, CDR1 is LGHNA and CDR2 is YSLEER. CDR3 DNA sequence: TGCGCCAGCAGCCAAGAGACTAGCGGGAGGACGGTGAGCTACAATGAGCAGTTCTTC. Translation gives CASSQETSGRTVSYNEQFF.

V and J are TRBV7-8 and TRBJ2-5, with TRBD2 as a possible D gene (5 bases). V lost 5 bases, J lost 5 bases, and 15 bases lay in between. CDR1 SGHVS and CDR2 FQNEAQ come from the germline V gene. The CDR3 loop spans 14 amino acids. The CDR3 DNA follows: TGTGCCAGCAGCGCCCTACTAGAATGGGAGACCCAGTACTTC. Amino acid sequence: CASSALLEWETQYF.

The chain couples TRBV5-1 to TRBJ2-7; 9 positions match TRBD1. CDR1 SGHRS and CDR2 YFSETQ come from the germline V gene. V trimming: 4 bases; J trimming: 3 bases; junction bases outside the gene matches: 17. CDR3 length: 18 amino acids. CDR3 nucleotides: TGCGCCAGCAGCCCCGGGACAGGGAGTGCCCACGCGGGCTACGAGCAGTACTTC. This sequence encodes CASSPGTGSAHAGYEQYF.

This sequence joins TRBV4-2 and TRBJ2-7; TRBD2 matches 10 bases. V gave up 4 bases and J gave up 4 bases; unmatched junction bases: 4. Germline V gene lookup returns CDR1 LGHNA and CDR2 YNFKEQ. The CDR3 totals 14 residues. CDR3 loop: CASSPLAGEYEQYF. The CDR3 nucleotides read TGTGCCAGCAGCCCCCTAGCGGGGGAATACGAGCAGTACTTC.

This chain joins TRBV4-1 and TRBJ2-7; no firm D call. V was pared by 0 bases and J by 2 bases, with 11 bases between. The germline gives CDR1 MGHRA, CDR2 YSYEKL. The length of the CDR3 is 15 residues. CDR3 sequence reads: CASSQDPKLTYEQYF. CDR3 nucleotide sequence: TGCGCCAGCAGCCAAGATCCTAAACTTACCTACGAGCAGTACTTC.

This chain joins TRBV5-4 and TRBJ2-2; 8 bases align to TRBD1. The CDR3 length is 15 residues. J gave up 0 bases and V 5 bases, and 3 bases lay outside the gene matches. Germline-derived CDR1 and CDR2 are SGHNT and YYREEE (reference sequence). CDR3 residues: CASSAGGANTGELFF. For the CDR3, the DNA is TGTGCCAGCAGTGCAGGGGGCGCGAACACCGGGGAGCTGTTTTTT.